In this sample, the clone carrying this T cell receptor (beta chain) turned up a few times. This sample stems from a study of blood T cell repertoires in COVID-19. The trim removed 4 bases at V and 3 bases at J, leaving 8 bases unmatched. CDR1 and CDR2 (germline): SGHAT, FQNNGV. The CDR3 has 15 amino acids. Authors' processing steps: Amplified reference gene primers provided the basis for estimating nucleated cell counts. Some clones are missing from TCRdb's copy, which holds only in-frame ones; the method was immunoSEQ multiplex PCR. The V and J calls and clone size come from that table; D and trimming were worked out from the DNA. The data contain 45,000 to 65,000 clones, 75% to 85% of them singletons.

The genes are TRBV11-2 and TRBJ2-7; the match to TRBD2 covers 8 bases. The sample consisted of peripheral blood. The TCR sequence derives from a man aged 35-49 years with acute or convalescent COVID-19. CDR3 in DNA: TGTGCCAGCAGCTCCCCGTCCAGCGGGAGCTACGAGCAGTACTTC. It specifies CASSSPSSGSYEQYF.